What follows is one T cell receptor beta chain and its context. Its antigen is unidentified. The data were obtained in a study of T cells in localized non-small cell lung cancer. General study findings and limits: Uninvolved neighboring lung showed the greatest T cell clonality, exceeding tumor. Sequencing, confined to only one tumor region, leaves heterogeneity possible. There were a median roughly 62 of the top 100 tumor clones appearing in adjacent lung.

Libraries were prepared by immunoSEQ multiplex PCR; TCRdb keeps only in-frame clonotypes and omits some of them. This sample has some 34,000 clones; around 80% occur once, and the top ten carry 15% to 20%. Germline V gene sequence: CDR1 SGHNT, CDR2 YENEEA. The CDR3 extends over 14 amino acids. V lost 4 bases, J lost 7 bases, and 10 bases stayed unmatched. The J gene is TRBJ2-7, the V gene TRBV11-3; 7 bases match TRBD1. The sample in question was peripheral blood, obtained before any cancer treatment. The clonotype comes from a male donor older than 55 with stage III squamous cell lung carcinoma. Here the CDR3 reads CASSSQTGSGEQYF. CDR3 sequence (DNA): TGTGCCAGCAGCTCCCAGACAGGGTCGGGAGAGCAGTACTTC.